A selection of T cell receptor beta chains follows, all from one sample in a study of shared clonotypes between healthy human individuals. Method: immunoSEQ multiplex PCR; TCRdb's copy keeps in-frame clones and lacks some. The table has 2 million to 2.5 million clones, approximately 96% seen once; the top ten hold 0.1% to 0.15%. The sample consisted of naive CD4+ T cells sorted from blood. These receptors were taken from a man in his late teens or twenties in good health. The conserved cysteine and the conserved F or W are not part of the CDR3 here. D genes are given only for firm matches. Rows may omit the clone size; those that give it use once, few, many or a size class.

J gene: TRBJ1-5; clone size: .; V gene: TRBV6-5; D gene: .; CDR3 protein: ASRLRGGQPQH
J gene: TRBJ2-7; clone size: once; V gene: TRBV5-1; D gene: TRBD1; CDR3 protein: ASSPGTGDSYEQY
J gene: TRBJ2-3; clone size: once; V gene: TRBV11-3; D gene: .; CDR3 protein: ASQVSGTDTQY
J gene: TRBJ1-1; clone size: .; V gene: TRBV7-2; D gene: TRBD1; CDR3 protein: ASSPQATGEAF
J gene: TRBJ1-2; clone size: .; V gene: TRBV27; D gene: .; CDR3 protein: ASSLSWGYDYGYT
J gene: TRBJ1-2; clone size: .; V gene: TRBV6-1; D gene: TRBD1; CDR3 protein: ASSAQGDYGYT
J gene: TRBJ2-1; clone size: .; V gene: TRBV9; D gene: TRBD2; CDR3 protein: ASSVVSGSIEQF
J gene: TRBJ2-2; clone size: .; V gene: TRBV5-1; D gene: TRBD1; CDR3 protein: ASSLGQGASTGELF
J gene: TRBJ1-5; clone size: .; V gene: TRBV5-1; D gene: .; CDR3 protein: ASRHGQVYSNQPQH
J gene: TRBJ2-1; clone size: .; V gene: TRBV5-4; D gene: .; CDR3 protein: ASSSGGNEQF
J gene: TRBJ1-4; clone size: .; V gene: TRBV28; D gene: .; CDR3 protein: ASNPAARWEKLF
J gene: TRBJ1-6; clone size: once; V gene: TRBV6-5; D gene: .; CDR3 protein: ASSRGAKNYSPLH
J gene: TRBJ1-2; clone size: .; V gene: TRBV6-5; D gene: .; CDR3 protein: ASSRRGGGGYT
J gene: TRBJ1-5; clone size: .; V gene: TRBV9; D gene: .; CDR3 protein: ASSVAADSNQPQH
J gene: TRBJ1-6; clone size: .; V gene: TRBV27; D gene: .; CDR3 protein: ASSLGPRSSYNSPLH
J gene: TRBJ2-5; clone size: .; V gene: TRBV2; D gene: TRBD1; CDR3 protein: ASSPDRGIKETQY
J gene: TRBJ1-2; clone size: .; V gene: TRBV5-1; D gene: TRBD1; CDR3 protein: ASSTTGTGRDGYT
J gene: TRBJ2-7; clone size: once; V gene: TRBV6-1; D gene: .; CDR3 protein: ASSDSQGYYEQY
J gene: TRBJ2-3; clone size: .; V gene: TRBV10-3; D gene: .; CDR3 protein: AIRAARGATDTQY
J gene: TRBJ2-3; clone size: .; V gene: TRBV4-1; D gene: TRBD1; CDR3 protein: ASSQGQGNGVKADTQY
J gene: TRBJ2-6; clone size: .; V gene: TRBV6-1; D gene: .; CDR3 protein: ASSEGAGANVLT
J gene: TRBJ1-4; clone size: once; V gene: TRBV4-3; D gene: .; CDR3 protein: ASSQVPGNNEKLF
J gene: TRBJ2-7; clone size: .; V gene: TRBV9; D gene: TRBD1; CDR3 protein: ASSATGGALYEQY